This T cell receptor beta chain was found in a study of shared clonotypes between healthy human individuals (dated by TCRdb to 2018 to 2021). Study-wide context: A few men and a couple of women, aged 18 to 49 years, made up the cohort. For each donor, CD4 naive and CD4 memory were each given three plates, CD8 naive was given two plates, and CD8 memory was given one plate. To estimate repertoire size and how much clonotype sharing occurs between individuals, the study deeply sequenced the blood TCR repertoires of a handful of healthy adults. To increase sequencing depth and limit assay-specific biases, TCR repertoire library preparation and sequencing were carried out by different laboratories using diverse techniques. Leukapheresis yielded between about 0.8 and 9.5 billion PBMCs per donor. Overall study outcomes, separate from this receptor: Rarefaction of sorted-subset datasets indicated incomplete sequencing despite the large sequencing depth. Because the study included only a small number of donors, the genetic and exposure-history diversity represented was limited. Clonotypes shared by all four sorted-subset donors showed higher generation probabilities than non-shared clonotypes. Around 5.4% of naive CD4, 3% to 4% of naive CD8, roughly 2.4% of memory CD4, and over 0.35% of memory CD8 clonotypes were shared across several donors. Based on pairwise subsampling, the degree of clonotype sharing among donors was expected to be affected by sequencing depth. Larger estimated clonotype richness was generally found for naive subsets than for memory subsets. Sampling was limited to blood, and TCR repertoires in tissue likely differ from TCR repertoires in blood.

Of note for this clone: The antigen it binds to is not known. Per-base qualities were not stored, and no clone one base away is much larger.

TCR CDR3 regions were amplified from genomic DNA by multiplex PCR using the deep immunoSEQ assay. Extracted genomic DNA from each cell subset was spread evenly across all wells of several immunoSEQ 96-well plates, with each plate serving as a replicate. For sorted subsets, about 210 ng of genomic DNA, equivalent to some 33,000 T cell genomes, went into each replicate PCR. Purified libraries were quantified with a Qubit 3.0 fluorometer, sized on a Bioanalyzer 2100, and re-quantified with the KAPA Library Quantification kit. A separate single-read 150-cycle Illumina NextSeq 550 flow cell was used to sequence each immunoSEQ 96-well plate. In the paper's pipeline: Because the immunoSEQ output included only junctional sequences and no quality scores, the filtering could not be the same as the filtering used for full-length reads. Sequences were annotated with PyIR, a Python wrapper for IgBLAST v1.9, and V/J genes and CDR3 were assigned using IMGT germline references. Any read was removed if the V/J assignment was weak (E-value above 1e-6), the CDR3 was missing, or the read contained stop codons, out-of-frame junctions, or ambiguous translated residues. V3J clonotypes were defined as sequences sharing the same inferred V gene, J gene, and CDR3 amino acid sequence. Percentage overlap between repertoires was computed as shared unique clonotypes divided by the size of the smaller repertoire. Three approaches were used to assess repertoire richness: RTK rarefaction, the Chao1 estimator, and Recon v2.1 estimates of unobserved clonotypes. Generation probabilities for all TCRbeta clonotypes obtained by the gDNA method from a handful of donors were computed using OLGA. In TCRdb, the immuneACCESS table is reduced to in-frame sequences with V and J assigned. These tables do not hold every clone; where another copy was compared, an unresolved V gene accounts for under half, and the others remain unexplained. V, J and clone size are taken as reported in that table, and D and trimming were inferred from the DNA itself. This sample gives a few million clones in total; roughly 95% of them show up just once. The ten largest account for approximately 1.7% of the sample.

CD8 naive samples consisted of CD45RO-negative cells that were positively selected for CCR7, yielding a CD45RA+CCR7+ population without TemRA cells. The donors were healthy, HIV-negative adults with no recently reported acute infections or vaccinations. Every donor was a Caucasian adult residing in Nashville, Tennessee, USA. After blood collection by leukapheresis, PBMCs were isolated using Ficoll-Histopaque density gradient centrifugation and then cryopreserved in the vapor phase of liquid nitrogen. Analytical flow cytometry was used to check the purity and quantity of each magnetically sorted T cell population. Genomic DNA was isolated from each sorted fraction and quantified by UV absorbance on a Nanodrop 2000c. For this chain, trimming is 3 bases at the V end and 0 bases at the J end, and the number of junction bases without a gene match is 12. Taken from the germline V gene, the CDR1 and CDR2 loops are SGDLS and YYNGEE. Reading from cysteine to phenylalanine, the CDR3 counts 19 amino acids. Only the CDR3 DNA stays, 57 bases, in frame from base 1.

This chain joins TRBV9 to TRBJ1-3, with 10 central nucleotides matching TRBD1. The origin of this receptor is a man in his late teens or twenties in good health. Some clones in this sample may be carry-over from other donors' samples. Sequenced: naive CD8+ T cells from PBMCs. The sample's cell subset or site label, decoded: CD45RA+CCR7+. The DNA sequence is given as TGTGCCAGCAGCGAAGCCGCCGGGACAGGGGACAGCTCTGGAAACACCATATATTTT. Its amino acids are CASSEAAGTGDSSGNTIYF. When the CDR3 is completed using the reference TRBV9 and TRBJ1-3 genes on either side, the full variable domain is DSGVTQTPKHLITATGQRVTLRCSPRSGDLSVYWYQQSLDQGLQFLIQYYNGEERAKGNILERFSAQQFPDLHSELNLSSLELGDSALYFCASSEAAGTGDSSGNTIYFGEGSWLTVV.